The clone carrying this TCR beta chain was picked up a small number of times. The CDR3 has 15 residues. Between the trimmed V and J ends, which lost 6 bases and 5 bases, there was a span of 19 bases. The germline gives CDR1 SEHNR, CDR2 FQNEAQ (reference sequence). The data were obtained in a study of regulatory T cells in long-lasting Graves disease. Relying on iRepertoire HTBI primers and Arm-PCR of CDR3 regions, the team built TCR beta libraries. In the source study's methods: Taken together, the samples had 55 to 65 TRBV and approximately 15 TRBJ segments identified. One entry per CDR3 protein, called by TCRdb with MiXCR from the multiplex PCR reads. Here the V and J calls rest on TCRdb's processing, not on the authors' analysis. The profile shows more than 300,000 distinct CDR3 sequences, around 11% of them singletons. Documented time point: newly diagnosed GD, antithyroid drugs for less than 3 months. The TCR library was made from RNA extracted from PBMCs.

The sample was also linked to a second study, of T cells in Graves' hyperthyroidism and ophthalmopathy.

This chain connects TRBV7-9 to TRBJ2-5; D is uncertain. This sample comprised peripheral blood mononuclear cells (PBMCs), obtained at new diagnosis, from a patient treated with antithyroid drugs. The source of this sequence is a woman aged 18-29 years with Graves disease. CDR3 amino acids: CASRSRAEFAETQYF. Here the CDR3 DNA reads TGTGCCAGCAGAAGTAGGGCCGAATTTGCGGAGACCCAGTACTTC.